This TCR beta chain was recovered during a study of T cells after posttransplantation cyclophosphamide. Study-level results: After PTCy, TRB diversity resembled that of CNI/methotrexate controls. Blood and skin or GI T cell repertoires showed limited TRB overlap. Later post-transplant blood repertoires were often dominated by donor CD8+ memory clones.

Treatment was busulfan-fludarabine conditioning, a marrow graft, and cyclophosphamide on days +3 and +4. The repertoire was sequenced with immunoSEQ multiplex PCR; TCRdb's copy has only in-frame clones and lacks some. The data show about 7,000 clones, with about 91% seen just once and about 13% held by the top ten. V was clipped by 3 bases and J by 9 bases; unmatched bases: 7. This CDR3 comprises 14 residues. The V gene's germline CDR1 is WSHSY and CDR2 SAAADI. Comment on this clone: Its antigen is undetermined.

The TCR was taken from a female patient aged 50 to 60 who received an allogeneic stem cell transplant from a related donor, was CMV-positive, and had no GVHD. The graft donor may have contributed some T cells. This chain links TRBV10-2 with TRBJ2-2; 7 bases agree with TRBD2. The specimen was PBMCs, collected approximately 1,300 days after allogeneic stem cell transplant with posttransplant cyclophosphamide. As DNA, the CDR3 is TGCGCCAGCAGTGAATTTGGGAGGGCCAGGGAGCTGTTTTTT. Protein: CASSEFGRARELFF.